A single sample gave rise to the 22 T cell receptor beta chains below, sequenced in a study of cytomegalovirus exposure and HLA in healthy donors. PCR employed 60 Vbeta and 13 Jbeta primers. The data were produced by immunoSEQ multiplex PCR, yet TCRdb's version contains in-frame clones alone and is incomplete. This sample's table reports 130,000 to 150,000 clones. Input material: PBMCs. The receptors stem from a man aged 40-49 years in good health and CMV-seronegative.

This chain links TRBV29-1 with TRBJ1-4; 7 bases align to TRBD1. CDR1 and CDR2 (germline): SQVTM, ANQGSEA. J lost 8 bases, V lost 4 bases, and 10 bases had no gene match. The CDR3 is 14 amino acids. The CDR3 bases are TGCAGCGTTGTGGAAACAGGGGTGGGGGAAAAACTGTTTTTT. Protein: CSVVETGVGEKLFF.

The chain has TRBV7-9 and TRBJ1-5; D might be TRBD1 (6 bases). From germline, CDR1 is SEHNR and CDR2 FQNEAQ (reference sequence). Deletions cut 5 bases from V and 1 base from J, with 12 bases between. This CDR3 is 15 amino acids long. CDR3 DNA sequence: TGTGCCAGCAGCCCACAGGGTACGAGCAATCAGCCCCAGCATTTT. Its translation is CASSPQGTSNQPQHF.

This chain joins TRBV4-2 and TRBJ1-2; 11 positions agree with TRBD1. V dropped 0 bases and J dropped 6; count of bases not matched to a gene: 3. There are 15 residues in the CDR3. The germline CDR1 and CDR2 sequences are LGHNA and YNFKEQ. CDR3: CASSQDGTGGDGYTF. In DNA form, the CDR3 reads TGTGCCAGCAGCCAAGACGGGACAGGGGGGGATGGCTACACCTTC.

The CDR3 DNA sequence: TGTGCCAGCCAAATTGCCCCGGACAGGGAGTACGAGCAGTACTTC. Translated, it gives CASQIAPDREYEQYF. The V call is TRBV18, the J call TRBJ2-7, with 8 bases lining up with TRBD1. CDR1 is KGHSH, CDR2 LQKENI, per germline. The trim removed 8 bases at V and 4 bases at J, leaving 13 bases unmatched. The CDR3 covers 15 residues.

This sequence joins TRBV6-6 and TRBJ2-2; tentatively, D is TRBD1 (6 bases). In germline, CDR1 is MNHNY, CDR2 SVGAGI (reference sequence). The CDR3 has 15 residues. The V gene lost 6 bases and the J gene lost 1 base, with 12 bases spanning the gap. Here the CDR3 reads CASSSGTRNTGELFF. CDR3 DNA sequence: TGTGCCAGCAGCTCCGGGACAAGGAACACCGGGGAGCTGTTTTTT.

This chain links TRBV9 with TRBJ2-7, with TRBD2 identical over 8 bases. V shed 4 bases and J 0 bases; nucleotides not matched to a gene: 6. This CDR3 is 15 amino acids long. Germline V CDR1 and CDR2: SGDLS, YYNGEE. The CDR3 is CASSFGGGSSYEQYF. In DNA, the CDR3 is TGTGCCAGCAGCTTCGGGGGGGGCTCCTCCTACGAGCAGTACTTC.

The chain recombines TRBV11-1 with TRBJ1-5; 7 bases are a match to TRBD1. The junction had 5 bases not matched to a gene; V was cut back by 9 bases and J by 3 bases. Germline loops: CDR1 SGHAT, CDR2 FQDESV (reference sequence). CDR3 length equals 13 residues. The CDR3 bases are TGTGCCAGGGTGGGACAGCCCAATCAGCCCCAGCATTTT. This encodes CARVGQPNQPQHF.

About this clone itself: Additional DNA sequences in this sample encode the identical CDR3. The chain recombines TRBV6-5 with TRBJ2-5; D is uncertain. V lost 2 bases, J lost 5 bases, and 9 bases lay in between. This CDR3 spans 13 amino acids. The germline V gene has CDR1 MNHEY and CDR2 SVGAGI. CDR3 in DNA: TGTGCCAGCAGTTACGGGCGTGGGGAGACCCAGTACTTC. Protein sequence: CASSYGRGETQYF.

The chain is built from TRBV25-1 and TRBJ2-5, with 10 positions matching TRBD1. CDR1 MGHDK and CDR2 SYGVNS come from the germline V gene. The trim removed 9 bases at V and 4 bases at J, leaving 8 bases unmatched. This CDR3 has 14 residues. The CDR3 spells CASTDRGRGETQYF. The CDR3 region has the DNA TGTGCCAGTACCGACAGGGGGCGCGGAGAGACCCAGTACTTC.

The gene calls are TRBV5-3 and TRBJ1-3; D remains ambiguous. TRBV5-3 is known as an ORF, though its function is uncertain. This CDR3 contains 16 residues. Trimming removed 1 base at V and 4 bases at J, with 15 bases between. CDR3: CARSLLPPSRGNTIYF. The CDR3 nucleotides are TGTGCCAGAAGCTTGTTACCACCATCGAGGGGAAACACCATATATTTT.

The chain is built from TRBV11-2 and TRBJ2-5, with 9 bases identical to TRBD1. The CDR3 totals 16 residues. The V gene end was trimmed by 0 bases and the J gene end by 4 bases; junction bases not matched to a gene: 6. Germline V gene data show CDR1 as SGHAT and CDR2 as FQNNGV. The CDR3 DNA sequence: TGTGCCAGCAGCTTAGATGGGACAGGGAATTTAGAGACCCAGTACTTC. Translated: CASSLDGTGNLETQYF.

This rearrangement joins TRBV4-3 to TRBJ2-7, with D possibly matching TRBD2 (6 bases). The germline gives CDR1 LGHNA, CDR2 YSLEER. Deletions cut 0 bases from V and 7 bases from J, with 10 bases between. This CDR3 has 13 amino acids. Here the CDR3 DNA reads TGCGCCAGCAGCCAAGATACCCGGGGGGAGCAGTACTTC. Its translation: CASSQDTRGEQYF.

The V gene is TRBV18, the J gene TRBJ2-5; TRBD2 might be the D (5 bases). CDR3 length: 14 residues. The ends were cut back, 0 bases at V and 3 bases at J, with 8 bases in the middle. The germline CDR1 and CDR2 sequences are KGHSH and LQKENI. The CDR3 loop reads CASSPPEEKETQYF. The CDR3 DNA sequence: TGTGCCAGCTCACCACCGGAGGAGAAAGAGACCCAGTACTTC.

The chain couples TRBV7-9 to TRBJ1-2, with D possibly matching TRBD1 (5 bases). Trimming pared 5 bases from V and 1 base from J, leaving 8 bases between. CDR3 length: 13 amino acids. The V gene's germline CDR1 is SEHNR and CDR2 FQNEAQ (reference sequence). CDR3 nucleotide sequence: TGTGCCAGCAGCCAACAGGTTAACTATGGCTACACCTTC. Amino acid sequence: CASSQQVNYGYTF.

The chain is built from TRBV7-9 and TRBJ1-2, with D hard to call. This CDR3 contains 14 residues. Germline values: CDR1 SEHNR, CDR2 FQNEAQ (reference sequence). Trimming took off 5 bases at V and 7 bases at J, with 17 bases between the two ends. Written as DNA, the CDR3 is TGTGCCAGCAGCCGTGAAGGTTCCGTAGCTGGCTACACCTTC. Protein: CASSREGSVAGYTF.

V usage is TRBV5-4 and J usage is TRBJ1-6; a weak D match, TRBD1 (6 bases). This CDR3 comprises 15 residues. Between the trimmed V and J ends, which lost 2 bases and 6 bases, there was a span of 12 bases. Germline CDR1 and CDR2: SGHNT and YYREEE (reference sequence). The CDR3 reads CASSLQGRSNSPLHF. The CDR3, as DNA: TGTGCCAGCAGCTTACAGGGTAGGAGTAATTCACCCCTCCACTTT. Supplemented by reference TRBV5-4 and TRBJ1-6, the full variable domain reads ETGVTQSPTHLIKTRGQQVTLRCSSQSGHNTVSWYQQALGQGPQFIFQYYREEENGRGNFPPRFSGLQFPNYSSELNVNALELDDSALYLCASSLQGRSNSPLHFGNGTRLTVT.

This sequence joins TRBV5-4 and TRBJ2-1; 8 nucleotides align to TRBD2. CDR3 length: 16 residues. Unmatched junction bases numbered 13, after V lost 2 bases and J lost 9 bases. Germline lookup yields CDR1 SGHNT and CDR2 YYREEE (reference sequence). CDR3 region: CASSFNLASGHSEQFF. The CDR3 nucleotides are TGTGCCAGCAGCTTTAATTTGGCTAGCGGGCACAGTGAGCAGTTCTTC. The entire variable domain, with the rest obtained from reference TRBV5-4 and TRBJ2-1, is as follows: ETGVTQSPTHLIKTRGQQVTLRCSSQSGHNTVSWYQQALGQGPQFIFQYYREEENGRGNFPPRFSGLQFPNYSSELNVNALELDDSALYLCASSFNLASGHSEQFFGPGTRLTVL.

The chain is built from TRBV5-4 and TRBJ1-4; 9 bases map to TRBD1. Germline V gene sequence: CDR1 SGHNT, CDR2 YYREEE (reference sequence). The V gene end was trimmed by 4 bases and the J gene end by 4 bases; junction bases not matched to a gene: 8. The CDR3 covers 16 residues. Written as DNA, the CDR3 is TGTGCCAGCAGCGCGACAGGGGGATCACGTAATGAAAAACTGTTTTTT. Its translation is CASSATGGSRNEKLFF.

In nucleotides, the CDR3 is TGCGCCAGCAGCCAGGCCGCAAGCGGCTCCTACGAGCAGTACTTC. It specifies CASSQAASGSYEQYF. The chain links TRBV4-1 to TRBJ2-7; possibly TRBD2 for D (5 bases). This CDR3 has 15 residues. Germline V lookup: CDR1 MGHRA, CDR2 YSYEKL. Trimming stripped 3 bases from V and 0 bases from J, with 12 bases between.

The chain uses TRBV4-2 and TRBJ2-3; 11 bases are a match to TRBD2. J gave up 3 bases and V 0 bases, and 5 bases lay outside the gene matches. The V gene's germline CDR1 is LGHNA and CDR2 YNFKEQ. The CDR3 extends over 17 amino acids. The CDR3 spells CASSQDKASGGTDTQYF. In nucleotides, the CDR3 is TGTGCCAGCAGCCAAGATAAAGCTAGCGGGGGGACAGATACGCAGTATTTT.

The gene calls are TRBV7-3 and TRBJ2-6, with TRBD2 as a possible D gene (7 bases). The CDR3 covers 17 residues. V was cut by 1 base and J by 2 bases, with 12 bases left in between. The germline CDR1 and CDR2 sequences are SGHTA and FQGTGA. As DNA, the CDR3 is TGTGCCAGCAGCTTAAGGGGGGCGGGGGCTGGGGCCAACGTCCTGACTTTC. Amino acids: CASSLRGAGAGANVLTF.

V usage is TRBV9 and J usage is TRBJ1-2, with TRBD1 matching 8 bases. The CDR3 totals 16 residues. Germline V gene lookup returns CDR1 SGDLS and CDR2 YYNGEE. Trimming at V came to 3 bases and at J to 8 bases, leaving 15 bases not matched to a gene. CDR3 sequence: CASSAQGGRGLEGYTF. DNA of the CDR3: TGTGCCAGCAGCGCCCAAGGGGGCAGGGGGCTCGAAGGCTACACCTTC. Together with reference TRBV9 and TRBJ1-2, the CDR3 gives the full variable domain: DSGVTQTPKHLITATGQRVTLRCSPRSGDLSVYWYQQSLDQGLQFLIQYYNGEERAKGNILERFSAQQFPDLHSELNLSSLELGDSALYFCASSAQGGRGLEGYTFGSGTRLTVV.